Listed here are 9 T cell receptor beta chains from one sample, sequenced in a study of early T cells in non-severe SARS-CoV-2 infection. TCRdb used MiXCR to reprocess the 5' RACE reads, holding one entry per CDR3 protein. The profile shows around 58,000 distinct CDR3 sequences, just under 5% of them singletons. What was sequenced was whole blood. The receptors come from an adult who was a healthcare worker with PCR-confirmed SARS-CoV-2 infection or an uninfected control (not recorded which).

This clonotype has a count of ten or more. The chain links TRBV7-8 to TRBJ2-1, with D hard to call. The CDR3 totals 17 residues. The V gene's germline CDR1 is SGHVS and CDR2 FQNEAQ. V gave up 5 bases and J gave up 0 bases, with 17 bases separating them. CDR3 region: CASSGSPGRPSYNEQFF. For the CDR3, the DNA is TGTGCCAGCAGCGGATCGCCCGGACGGCCCTCCTACAATGAGCAGTTCTTC.

This clonotype was recorded at least ten times. CDR3 DNA sequence: TGCAGCGTGGGGACAGGGGGAGTGAGGGCCAACGTCCTGACTTTC. This encodes CSVGTGGVRANVLTF. This chain joins TRBV29-1 and TRBJ2-6; 11 positions agree with TRBD1. J gave up 5 bases and V 6 bases, and 6 bases lay outside the gene matches. In germline, CDR1 is SQVTM, CDR2 ANQGSEA. The CDR3 is 15 amino acids.

This rearrangement joins TRBV29-1 to TRBJ1-2; a possible D gene is TRBD1 (6 bases). The CDR3 contains 12 residues. The germline gives CDR1 SQVTM, CDR2 ANQGSEA. Trimming took 7 bases from V and 0 from J, leaving 9 bases between them. CDR3: CSGTDPNYGYTF. The DNA of the CDR3 is TGCAGCGGGACAGACCCTAACTATGGCTACACCTTC.

The table lists this clonotype with many counts. The chain combines TRBV5-1 with TRBJ1-2, with D unresolved. Germline-derived CDR1 and CDR2 are SGHRS and YFSETQ. The CDR3 is made up of 14 amino acids. V lost 4 bases, J lost 7 bases, and 17 bases lay in between. CDR3 sequence: CASSPGRTQSGYTF. CDR3 nucleotides: TGCGCCAGCAGCCCCGGACGGACCCAAAGTGGCTACACCTTC. Supplemented by reference TRBV5-1 and TRBJ1-2, the full variable domain reads KAGVTQTPRYLIKTRGQQVTLSCSPISGHRSVSWYQQTPGQGLQFLFEYFSETQRNKGNFPGRFSGRQFSNSRSEMNVSTLELGDSALYLCASSPGRTQSGYTFGSGTRLTVV.

This clonotype was observed at least ten times. The chain couples TRBV7-9 to TRBJ1-1; TRBD1 matches 8 bases. Germline CDR1 reads SEHNR; CDR2 reads FQNEAQ (reference sequence). V shed 6 bases and J 2 bases; nucleotides not matched to a gene: 2. This CDR3 region has 13 residues. The DNA for the CDR3 is TGTGCCAGCAGTGGACAGGGAAACACTGAAGCTTTCTTT. This gives the protein CASSGQGNTEAFF.

This clonotype was seen more than once but under ten times. The V call is TRBV20-1, the J call TRBJ2-1; 9 bases agree with TRBD1. The germline V gene has CDR1 DFQATT and CDR2 SNEGSKA (reference sequence). CDR3 length equals 14 residues. With 3 bases clipped from V and 6 bases from J, the junction kept 6 bases outside the gene matches. CDR3 sequence reads: CSARAGTGINEQFF. CDR3 in DNA: TGCAGTGCTAGGGCCGGGACAGGGATCAATGAGCAGTTCTTC.

This clonotype was found many times. As DNA, the CDR3 is TGCGCCAGCAGCTCCGCGGGACAGGGTGACGAAAAACTGTTTTTT. It yields the protein CASSSAGQGDEKLFF. This chain joins TRBV5-1 and TRBJ1-4; 9 positions match TRBD1. V was clipped by 3 bases and J by 8 bases; unmatched bases: 8. The length of the CDR3 is 15 residues. The V gene's germline CDR1 is SGHRS and CDR2 YFSETQ.

This clonotype was seen repeatedly, ten times or more. The chain uses TRBV20-1 and TRBJ2-1, with 14 nucleotides matching TRBD2. The CDR3 is 15 amino acids. Germline CDR1 is DFQATT and CDR2 is SNEGSKA (reference sequence). V shed 3 bases and J 10 bases; nucleotides not matched to a gene: 8. The CDR3 is CSARSTSGGAREQFF. As DNA, the CDR3 is TGCAGTGCTAGGTCGACTAGCGGGGGGGCAAGGGAGCAGTTCTTC.

The sample holds a few counts of this clonotype. The rearrangement links TRBV6-1 to TRBJ2-1; possibly TRBD2 for D (6 bases). V was cut by 2 bases and J by 7 bases, with 9 bases left in between. The CDR3 contains 13 residues. The germline V gene encodes CDR1 MNHNS and CDR2 SASEGT. CDR3 amino acids: CASSEMAGNEQFF. In nucleotides, the CDR3 is TGTGCCAGCAGTGAAATGGCGGGAAATGAGCAGTTCTTC.